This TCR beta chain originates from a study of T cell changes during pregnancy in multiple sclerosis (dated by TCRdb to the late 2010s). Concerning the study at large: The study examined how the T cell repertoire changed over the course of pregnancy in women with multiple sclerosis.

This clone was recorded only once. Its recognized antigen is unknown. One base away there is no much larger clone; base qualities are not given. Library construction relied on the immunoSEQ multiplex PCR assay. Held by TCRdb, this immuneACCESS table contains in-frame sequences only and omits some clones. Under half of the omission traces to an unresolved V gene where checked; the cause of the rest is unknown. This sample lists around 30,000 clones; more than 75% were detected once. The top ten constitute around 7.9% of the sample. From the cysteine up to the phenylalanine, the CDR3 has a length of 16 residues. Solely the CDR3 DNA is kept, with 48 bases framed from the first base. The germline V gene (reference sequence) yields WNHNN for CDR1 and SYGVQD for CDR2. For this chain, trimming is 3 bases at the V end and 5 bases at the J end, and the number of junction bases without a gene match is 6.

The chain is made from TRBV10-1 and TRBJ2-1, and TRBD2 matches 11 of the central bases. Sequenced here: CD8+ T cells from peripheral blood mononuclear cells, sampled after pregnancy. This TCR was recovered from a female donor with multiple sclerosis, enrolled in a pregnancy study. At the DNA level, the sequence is TGCGCCAGCAGTGAATCACCGGGACTAGCGGACAATGAGCAGTTCTTC. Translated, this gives CASSESPGLADNEQFF.